This T cell receptor (beta chain) is drawn from a study of blood T cells in healthy people across ages. Study-level findings and limits: Leaving the PBMCs unsorted stopped any conclusive comparison of naive versus antigen-experienced cells. The recorded TCR beta diversity per million T cells decreased in a roughly linear manner with age.

Germline CDR1 reads SGHAT; CDR2 reads FQNNGV. J lost 8 bases, V lost 5 bases, and 6 bases had no gene match. This CDR3 is 13 amino acids long. In regard to this clonotype: The antigen is unknown.

Through a sample-barcoded 5' primer and a J-beta primer mix, a second PCR was run for 7 to 11 cycles. Every cDNA molecule carried a tag from a template-switch adaptor bearing 12 random nucleotides. TCRdb re-analysed the 5' RACE reads in MiXCR, keeping a single row per CDR3 protein. The repertoire holds about 1,500,000 distinct CDR3 sequences, about 43% seen once, with 7.9% in the top ten. Source material: blood. This TCR was sampled from a woman aged 18-29 years in good health. The gene calls are TRBV11-2 and TRBJ1-2; 9 bases are shared with TRBD1. Here the CDR3 reads CASSLYRGHGYTF. The DNA of the CDR3 is TGTGCCAGCAGCCTCTACAGGGGGCACGGCTACACCTTC.